These T cell receptor beta chains were read from a single sample in a study of control samples from healthy donors and cancer patients. Assay used: immunoSEQ multiplex PCR; TCRdb lists only in-frame clones, some missing. The table includes approximately 84,000 clones, 91% detected once. Sequencing was carried out using blood. Receptors were obtained from a man aged 25 to 40 in good health. Each CDR3 is given with its conserved first and last residue. A D gene is named only where the DNA matches it firmly. Clone size is given for some rows only: seen once, a few or many times, or a class if the clone is expanded.

>TRBJ1-5|TRBV19|-|-
CASIGRLPNQPQHF
TGTGCCAGTATAGGCAGACTACCCAATCAGCCCCAGCATTTT
>TRBJ1-1|TRBV19|few|-
CASSLGGGGTEAFF
TGTGCCAGTAGCCTGGGGGGAGGCGGCACTGAAGCTTTCTTT
>TRBJ1-1|TRBV2|-|-
CASSLDSGSEAFF
TGTGCCAGCAGCCTCGACAGCGGGAGTGAAGCTTTCTTT
>TRBJ2-7|TRBV3-1/TRBV3-2|-|TRBD2
CASSLSAGGAYEQYF
TGTGCCAGCAGCCTTTCGGCGGGAGGGGCCTACGAGCAGTACTTC
>TRBJ2-3|TRBV7-6|-|TRBD1
CASSRTGGLADTQYF
TGTGCCAGCAGCCGGACAGGGGGCTTGGCAGATACGCAGTATTTT
>TRBJ2-1|TRBV15|-|-
CATSRVRVDEQFF
TGTGCCACCAGCAGAGTTAGGGTTGATGAGCAGTTCTTC
>TRBJ1-1|TRBV7-8|-|-
CASSLERWLSTEAFF
TGTGCCAGCAGCTTAGAACGCTGGCTGAGCACTGAAGCTTTCTTT
>TRBJ1-2|TRBV6-5|-|-
CASSYSPTLAGYTF
TGTGCCAGCAGTTACTCGCCCACTCTGGCTGGCTACACCTTC
>TRBJ2-3|TRBV6-5|-|-
CASSWATEADTQYF
TGTGCCAGCAGTTGGGCGACTGAAGCAGATACGCAGTATTTT
>TRBJ2-1|TRBV4-1|-|TRBD2
CASSQGGGRESEQFF
TGCGCCAGCAGCCAAGGAGGCGGGAGGGAGAGTGAGCAGTTCTTC
>TRBJ2-7|TRBV27|once|TRBD1
CASSLSGTGPYEQYF
TGTGCCAGCAGTTTATCTGGGACAGGACCCTACGAGCAGTACTTC
>TRBJ2-1|TRBV5-1|-|-
CASSLDYSYNEQFF
TGCGCCAGCAGCTTGGACTACTCCTACAATGAGCAGTTCTTC
>TRBJ2-1|TRBV9|-|-
CASSNYKFSYGNEQFF
TGTGCCAGCAGCAATTACAAGTTCTCGTACGGGAATGAGCAGTTCTTC
>TRBJ1-1|TRBV20-1|-|-
CSASQGSRAFF
TGCAGTGCTAGTCAAGGGTCTCGAGCTTTCTTT
>TRBJ1-6|TRBV30|-|-
CAWSLSRLSSYNSPLHF
TGTGCCTGGAGCCTGAGTAGGTTGAGCTCCTATAATTCACCCCTCCACTTT
>TRBJ2-1|TRBV6-1|-|TRBD2
CASSGLAGAVGDEQFF
TGTGCCAGCAGTGGGCTAGCGGGAGCCGTGGGGGATGAGCAGTTCTTC
>TRBJ1-3|TRBV25-1|-|-
CASSEPLVGNTIYF
TGTGCCAGCAGTGAACCATTAGTAGGAAACACCATATATTTT
>TRBJ2-6|TRBV6-5|-|-
CASSYSRAGANVLTF
TGTGCCAGCAGTTACTCGCGAGCTGGGGCCAACGTCCTGACTTTC
>TRBJ2-4|TRBV5-1|once|-
CASSLAGENIQYF
TGCGCCAGCAGCTTGGCCGGGGAAAACATTCAGTACTTC
>TRBJ1-5|TRBV4-1|-|-
CASSQANMGAGSNQPQHF
TGCGCCAGCAGCCAAGCCAACATGGGGGCAGGGTCCAATCAGCCCCAGCATTTT
>TRBJ1-1|TRBV4-1|-|TRBD1
CASSQDIAQGKGEAFF
TGCGCCAGCAGCCAAGATATAGCACAGGGGAAGGGTGAAGCTTTCTTT
>TRBJ2-7|TRBV9|once|TRBD2
CASSVEASGSYEQYF
TGTGCCAGCAGCGTAGAAGCTAGCGGCTCCTACGAGCAGTACTTC
>TRBJ2-3|TRBV19|-|TRBD2
CASSHLRGVSTDTQYF
TGTGCCAGTAGCCACTTGCGGGGGGTCAGCACAGATACGCAGTATTTT
>TRBJ2-4|TRBV5-1|-|-
CASSVGLAKNIQYF
TGCGCCAGCAGCGTGGGCCTAGCCAAAAACATTCAGTACTTC